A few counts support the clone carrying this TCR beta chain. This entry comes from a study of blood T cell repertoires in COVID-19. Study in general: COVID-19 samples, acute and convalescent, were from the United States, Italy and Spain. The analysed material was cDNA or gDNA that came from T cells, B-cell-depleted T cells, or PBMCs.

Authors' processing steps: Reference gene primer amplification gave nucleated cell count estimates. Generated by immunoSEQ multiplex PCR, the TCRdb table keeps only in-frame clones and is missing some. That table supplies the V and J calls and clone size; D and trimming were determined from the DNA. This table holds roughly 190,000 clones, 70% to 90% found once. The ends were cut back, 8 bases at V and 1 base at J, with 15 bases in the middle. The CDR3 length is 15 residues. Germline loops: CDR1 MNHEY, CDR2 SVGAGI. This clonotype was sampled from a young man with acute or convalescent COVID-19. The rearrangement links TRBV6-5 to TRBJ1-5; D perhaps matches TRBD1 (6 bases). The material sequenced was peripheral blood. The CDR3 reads CASLPQGRSNQPQHF. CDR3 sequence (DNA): TGTGCCAGCCTCCCACAGGGAAGAAGCAATCAGCCCCAGCATTTT.